These 30 T cell receptor beta chains originate from one sample sequenced in a study of blood T cell repertoires in COVID-19. Method: immunoSEQ multiplex PCR; TCRdb's copy keeps in-frame clones and lacks some. Among some 270,000 clones, more than 75% were seen once, and the ten largest hold just under 9%. Sequenced: peripheral blood. The origin of the receptors is a man aged 40-55 years with active or convalescent COVID-19.

To note about this clone: This CDR3 is also generated by other DNA sequences in the sample. The V call is TRBV5-1, the J call TRBJ1-3; maybe TRBD1 (6 bases). Trimming shortened V by 2 bases and J by 4 bases, and 10 bases separated the two germline ends. This CDR3 is built from 14 residues. Germline CDR1 and CDR2: SGHRS and YFSETQ. The CDR3 reads CASSFGTPGNTIYF. The DNA for the CDR3 is TGCGCCAGCAGCTTTGGGACACCCGGAAACACCATATATTTT.

The rearrangement joins TRBV29-1 to TRBJ1-4, with D unresolved. The V and J ends lost 4 bases and 3 bases respectively, with 9 bases between them. This CDR3 has 13 amino acids. Germline V gives CDR1 SQVTM, CDR2 ANQGSEA. For the CDR3, the DNA is TGCAGCGTTGCAACGGGAGCTAATGAAAAACTGTTTTTT. Encoded protein: CSVATGANEKLFF.

The V call is TRBV12-3 or TRBV12-4, the J call TRBJ1-3, with a tentative D call TRBD1 (6 bases). The V and J ends lost 5 bases and 12 bases respectively, with 14 bases between them. There are 12 residues in the CDR3. The DNA for the CDR3 is TGTGCCAGCAGTCTACGACAGGACCTCATATATTTT. This gives the protein CASSLRQDLIYF.

The chain links TRBV2 to TRBJ1-2; TRBD1 matches 9 bases. V was clipped by 5 bases and J by 4 bases; unmatched bases: 5. Germline lookup yields CDR1 SNHLY and CDR2 FYNNEI. The CDR3 is 14 residues long. For the CDR3, the DNA is TGTGCCAGCAGTTCGGGACAGGGAGGCTATGGCTACACCTTC. It is translated as CASSSGQGGYGYTF.

The chain joins TRBV5-1 to TRBJ2-7; 7 bases are shared with TRBD1. This CDR3 is 14 amino acids long. Germline V gene data show CDR1 as SGHRS and CDR2 as YFSETQ. V lost 3 bases to trimming and J lost 5 bases; unmatched junction nucleotides: 8. CDR3 bases: TGCGCCAGCAGCTCACTGACAGGGTTCCACGAGCAGTACTTC. This translates into CASSSLTGFHEQYF.

The rearrangement uses TRBV30 and TRBJ2-5, with D possibly being TRBD2 (6 bases). This CDR3 spans 14 amino acids. CDR1 GTSNPN and CDR2 SVGIG come from the germline V gene (reference sequence). With 2 bases removed from V and 4 bases from J, the gap between germline ends came to 14 bases. For the CDR3, the DNA is TGTGCCTGGAGTTCCGGGGGAGGCTCAGAGACCCAGTACTTC. It codes for CAWSSGGGSETQYF. The whole variable domain, remainder taken from reference TRBV30 and TRBJ2-5, is SQTIHQWPATLVQPVGSPLSLECTVEGTSNPNLYWYRQAAGRGLQLLFYSVGIGQISSEVPQNLSASRPQDRQFILSSKKLLLSDSGFYLCAWSSGGGSETQYFGPGTRLLVL.

The chain links TRBV11-3 to TRBJ2-7, with TRBD2 identical over 8 bases. CDR1 and CDR2 from the germline V gene are SGHNT and YENEEA. CDR3 length: 15 amino acids. The V gene end was trimmed by 2 bases and the J gene end by 5 bases; junction bases not matched to a gene: 8. CDR3 bases: TGTGCCAGCAGCTTACCCAGCGGGAGCAGCCACGAGCAGTACTTC. This encodes CASSLPSGSSHEQYF.

J is TRBJ1-2 and V is TRBV12-2; the table's D gene call, TRBD1, was not cross checked with the DNA. TRBV12-2 is described as a pseudogene. This CDR3 region has 17 residues. CDR3 DNA sequence: TGTGCAAGTCGCTTAAACCCGCGACAGAATGCTAACTATGGCTACACCTTC. Amino acid sequence: CASRLNPRQNANYGYTF.

V and J are TRBV18 and TRBJ2-7, with D possibly being TRBD1 (6 bases). Trimming cost V 2 bases and J 2 bases, with 16 bases left between them. The germline V gene encodes CDR1 KGHSH and CDR2 LQKENI. The CDR3 runs 16 residues. The chain's CDR3 is CASSPRLGDRPYEQYF. CDR3 nucleotide sequence: TGTGCCAGCTCACCAAGGCTCGGAGACAGGCCCTACGAGCAGTACTTC.

V gene TRBV3-1 (or the pseudogene TRBV3-2) combines with J gene TRBJ2-1; 7 positions match TRBD2. Germline CDR1 and CDR2: LGHDT and YNNKEL (reference sequence). The CDR3 length is 15 residues. V lost 4 bases and J lost 3; bases outside the gene matches: 6. The CDR3 spells CASSPGVAGYNEQFF. The CDR3 bases are TGTGCCAGCAGCCCCGGGGTAGCGGGCTACAATGAGCAGTTCTTC.

This rearrangement joins TRBV12-3 or TRBV12-4 to TRBJ2-7; no firm D call. The CDR3 is made up of 13 amino acids. Trimming took 5 bases from V and 2 from J, leaving 10 bases between them. The CDR3: CASSGVSTYEQYF. In DNA, the CDR3 is TGTGCCAGCAGTGGAGTGTCCACCTACGAGCAGTACTTC.

The chain carries TRBV6-5 and TRBJ2-1, with 13 bases that match TRBD2. This CDR3 region has 15 residues. Germline V gene data show CDR1 as MNHEY and CDR2 as SVGAGI. Trimming cost V 6 bases and J 6 bases; bases outside gene matches: 5. The DNA of the CDR3 is TGTGCCAGCAGCGCAACTAGCGGGAGGGTCAATGAGCAGTTCTTC. This gives the protein CASSATSGRVNEQFF.

The chain employs TRBV29-1 and TRBJ1-6; 8 nucleotides match TRBD1. This CDR3 contains 15 residues. V shed 2 bases, J shed 8 bases, and the junction held 8 bases outside the gene matches. Per germline, CDR1 SQVTM and CDR2 ANQGSEA. CDR3 loop: CSVESDRGWDSPLHF. The CDR3 DNA sequence: TGCAGCGTTGAATCCGACAGGGGCTGGGATTCACCCCTCCACTTT.

The chain combines TRBV7-9 with TRBJ1-1; D is ambiguous. The CDR3 covers 15 residues. Per the germline V gene, CDR1 is SEHNR and CDR2 is FQNEAQ (reference sequence). The V and J ends lost 5 bases and 4 bases respectively, with 17 bases between them. The CDR3 is CASSPPGPEGTEAFF. The CDR3 bases are TGTGCCAGCAGCCCTCCGGGCCCCGAGGGCACTGAAGCTTTCTTT. Combining the CDR3 with reference TRBV7-9 and TRBJ1-1 gives the whole variable domain DTGVSQNPRHKITKRGQNVTFRCDPISEHNRLYWYRQTLGQGPEFLTYFQNEAQLEKSRLLSDRFSAERPKGSFSTLEIQRTEQGDSAMYLCASSPPGPEGTEAFFGQGTRLTVV.

This clone was counted only a few times. V usage is TRBV11-1 and J usage is TRBJ1-4; D is unclear. Trimming pared 4 bases from V and 8 bases from J, leaving 8 bases between. There are 12 residues in the CDR3. Germline V lookup: CDR1 SGHAT, CDR2 FQDESV (reference sequence). The CDR3 loop is CASSSTSEKLFF. The CDR3 nucleotides are TGTGCCAGCAGCTCGACAAGCGAAAAACTGTTTTTT.

The gene calls are TRBV2 and TRBJ1-2; perhaps TRBD1 as D (6 bases). The CDR3 spans 13 residues. Germline CDR1 reads SNHLY; CDR2 reads FYNNEI. The ends were cut back, 7 bases at V and 4 bases at J, with 13 bases in the middle. This CDR3 is CASNRDRLYGYTF. The CDR3 region has the DNA TGTGCCAGCAACAGGGACCGCCTCTATGGCTACACCTTC.

This clone was seen a single time. This chain joins TRBV11-2 and TRBJ2-7, with TRBD1 matching over 10 bases. Germline CDR1 and CDR2: SGHAT and FQNNGV. V was clipped by 0 bases and J by 3 bases; unmatched bases: 2. The CDR3 has 15 residues. CDR3 sequence: CASSLDRTGGYEQYF. Here the CDR3 DNA reads TGTGCCAGCAGCTTAGATCGGACAGGGGGCTACGAGCAGTACTTC.

The rearrangement joins TRBV9 to TRBJ2-2, with 9 bases lining up with TRBD1. CDR1 and CDR2 from the germline V gene are SGDLS and YYNGEE. The length of the CDR3 is 17 residues. V lost 1 base and J lost 7; bases outside the gene matches: 11. In DNA, the CDR3 is TGTGCCAGCAGCGTAAAAGAACAGGGGGCGCCGGGCGGGGAGCTGTTTTTT. Translation gives CASSVKEQGAPGGELFF. Based on the CDR3 plus reference TRBV9 and TRBJ2-2, the full variable domain is DSGVTQTPKHLITATGQRVTLRCSPRSGDLSVYWYQQSLDQGLQFLIQYYNGEERAKGNILERFSAQQFPDLHSELNLSSLELGDSALYFCASSVKEQGAPGGELFFGEGSRLTVL.

The rearrangement joins TRBV2 to TRBJ1-6, with 7 positions matching TRBD1. The CDR3 consists of 14 residues. Germline CDR1 and CDR2: SNHLY and FYNNEI. J lost 7 bases, V lost 6 bases, and 6 bases had no gene match. DNA for the CDR3: TGTGCCAGCAGCCCGGGACAGCTAAATTCACCCCTCCACTTT. Amino acid sequence: CASSPGQLNSPLHF.

This rearrangement joins TRBV5-4 to TRBJ1-2; tentative D call: TRBD1 (5 bases). V dropped 5 bases and J dropped 7 bases, with 21 bases sitting between them. The V gene's germline CDR1 is SGHNT and CDR2 YYREEE (reference sequence). This CDR3 has 15 amino acids. This CDR3 reads CASSFIGGAFGGYTF. The CDR3 DNA reads TGTGCCAGCAGTTTTATCGGGGGTGCATTTGGTGGCTACACCTTC.

The chain is built from TRBV6-1 and TRBJ1-1; weak D call: TRBD1 (5 bases). V dropped 3 bases and J dropped 8 bases, with 10 bases sitting between them. CDR3 size: 12 residues. The germline V gene has CDR1 MNHNS and CDR2 SASEGT. The CDR3 spells CASSDREGEAFF. The CDR3 DNA is TGTGCCAGCAGTGACAGGGAAGGGGAAGCTTTCTTT.

The chain couples TRBV5-1 to TRBJ2-3; tentatively, D is TRBD2 (6 bases). CDR1 and CDR2 from the germline V gene are SGHRS and YFSETQ. The CDR3 has 16 amino acids. Trimming shortened V by 0 bases and J by 1 base, and 12 bases separated the two germline ends. The CDR3 sequence is CASSLAGLPGTDTQYF. The CDR3 DNA reads as TGCGCCAGCAGCTTGGCGGGACTCCCTGGCACAGATACGCAGTATTTT.

This chain uses TRBV21-1 with TRBJ2-1; the listed D gene, TRBD1, was not tested against the DNA. TRBV21-1 is a pseudogene segment. This CDR3 is 15 amino acids long. The chain's CDR3 is CASTKMATGPNEQFF. The CDR3, as DNA: TGTGCCAGCACCAAAATGGCGACAGGCCCCAATGAGCAGTTCTTC.

The V call is TRBV25-1, the J call TRBJ2-1; TRBD2 aligns across 7 bases. J lost 1 base, V lost 7 bases, and 10 bases had no gene match. This CDR3 has 16 residues. The germline V gene has CDR1 MGHDK and CDR2 SYGVNS. DNA for the CDR3: TGTGCCAGCATGTCCGCGGGGGACTTGTCCTACAATGAGCAGTTCTTC. Residues: CASMSAGDLSYNEQFF.

V and J are TRBV6-5 and TRBJ2-7, with TRBD2 matching 10 bases. Germline CDR1 is MNHEY and CDR2 is SVGAGI. CDR3 size: 15 residues. The J segment lost 4 bases and the V segment lost 6 bases, leaving 9 bases of the junction unmatched. As DNA, the CDR3 is TGTGCCAGCAGCCCAAAGCGGGAGGGTCCATACGAGCAGTACTTC. Its protein is CASSPKREGPYEQYF.

The chain has TRBV4-1 and TRBJ2-3, with no clear D. Trimming removed 1 base at V and 5 bases at J, with 13 bases between. Germline loops: CDR1 MGHRA, CDR2 YSYEKL. The CDR3 consists of 15 residues. The DNA of the CDR3 is TGCGCCAGCAGCCAAGCTGGTAGCAGTGGAGATACGCAGTATTTT. Protein sequence: CASSQAGSSGDTQYF.

A note on this clone: At the DNA level, this CDR3 is encoded by other sequences in the same sample as well. The chain combines TRBV6-5 with TRBJ1-2; maybe TRBD1 (5 bases). The CDR3 totals 15 residues. Germline V gene lookup returns CDR1 MNHEY and CDR2 SVGAGI. Trimming took 5 bases from V and 0 from J, leaving 13 bases between them. In DNA, the CDR3 is TGTGCCAGCAGTAGCGGCGGGGGAGCTAACTATGGCTACACCTTC. It is translated as CASSSGGGANYGYTF.

V is TRBV4-2 and J is TRBJ1-1, with D perhaps TRBD1 (5 bases). The CDR3 runs to 14 residues. Trimming stripped 0 bases from V and 4 bases from J, with 9 bases between. CDR1 is LGHNA and CDR2 is YNFKEQ in the germline V gene. This CDR3 reads CASSQDQGGTEAFF. The CDR3 DNA reads TGTGCCAGCAGCCAAGATCAGGGAGGCACTGAAGCTTTCTTT.

This chain uses TRBV19 with TRBJ1-4; TRBD1 is a possible D gene (5 bases). Germline V gene data show CDR1 as LNHDA and CDR2 as SQIVND (reference sequence). The germline V and J ends were trimmed by 5 bases and 5 bases, with 9 bases remaining between them. This CDR3 is built from 13 residues. The CDR3 DNA reads as TGTGCCAGTAGTCCCCGACAGAATGAAAAACTGTTTTTT. Its protein is CASSPRQNEKLFF.

The gene calls are TRBV5-1 and TRBJ2-3; unclear D gene. CDR1 is SGHRS, CDR2 YFSETQ, per germline. This CDR3 region has 14 residues. Trimming shortened V by 4 bases and J by 1 base, and 10 bases separated the two germline ends. CDR3 in amino acids: CASSTISGTDTQYF. Here the CDR3 DNA reads TGCGCCAGCAGCACTATTTCGGGCACAGATACGCAGTATTTT.